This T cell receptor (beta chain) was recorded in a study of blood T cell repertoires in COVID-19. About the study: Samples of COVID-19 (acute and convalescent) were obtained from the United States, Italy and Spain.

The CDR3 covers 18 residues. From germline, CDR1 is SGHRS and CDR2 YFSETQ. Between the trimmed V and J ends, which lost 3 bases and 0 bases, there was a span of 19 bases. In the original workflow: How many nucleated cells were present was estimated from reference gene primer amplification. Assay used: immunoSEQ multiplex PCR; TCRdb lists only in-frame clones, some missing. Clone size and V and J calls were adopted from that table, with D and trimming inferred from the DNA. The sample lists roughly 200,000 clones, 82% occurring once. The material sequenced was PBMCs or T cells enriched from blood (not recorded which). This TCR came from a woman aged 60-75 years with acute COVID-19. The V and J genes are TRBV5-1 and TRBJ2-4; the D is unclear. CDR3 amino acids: CASSSISGQVGAKNIQYF. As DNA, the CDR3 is TGCGCCAGCAGCTCAATCAGTGGGCAGGTGGGAGCCAAAAACATTCAGTACTTC.